The 8 T cell receptor beta chains below come from one sample, sequenced in a study of cytomegalovirus exposure and HLA in healthy donors. Vbeta (60) and Jbeta (13) primers were used in the PCR. The table came from immunoSEQ multiplex PCR; TCRdb's copy has only in-frame clones and leaves some out. This sample has approximately 160,000 clones; roughly 80% occur once, and the top ten carry 1% to 1.5%. Source material: PBMCs. The receptors come from a man between 45 and 60 years old in good health and CMV-seropositive.

Note on this clone: A junction end diverges from the germline sequence, so it may reflect a read error. V usage is TRBV28 and J usage is TRBJ2-7; tentatively, D is TRBD2 (5 bases). CDR1 and CDR2 from the germline V gene are MDHEN and SYDVKM. This CDR3 comprises 11 residues. The chain's CDR3 is CASSLGRGLAF. The CDR3, as DNA: TGTGCCAGCAGTCTAGGTCGGGGTTTAGCCTTC.

The rearrangement links TRBV19 to TRBJ2-3, with 10 bases that match TRBD2. In germline, CDR1 is LNHDA, CDR2 SQIVND (reference sequence). This CDR3 has 15 amino acids. With V trimmed by 4 bases and J by 2 bases, 3 bases remained unmatched. Here the CDR3 DNA reads TGTGCCAGTAGTAGGACTAGCGGATTCACAGATACGCAGTATTTT. Its protein is CASSRTSGFTDTQYF.

The rearrangement links TRBV9 to TRBJ2-1; the D gene is possibly TRBD1 (5 bases). There are 12 residues in the CDR3. Deletions cut 0 bases from V and 8 bases from J, with 6 bases between. CDR1 and CDR2 (germline): SGDLS, YYNGEE. The CDR3 here is CASSVEGDEQFF. The CDR3, as DNA: TGTGCCAGCAGCGTAGAAGGGGATGAGCAGTTCTTC.

This clone was observed a handful of times. The CDR3 DNA sequence: TGTGCCAGCAGTCCAGCGGCAGATACGCAGTATTTT. It specifies CASSPAADTQYF. V usage is TRBV6-1 and J usage is TRBJ2-3; a weak D match, TRBD2 (5 bases). The CDR3 covers 12 residues. V lost 5 bases to trimming and J lost 4 bases, with 7 bases between them. Per the germline V gene, CDR1 is MNHNS and CDR2 is SASEGT.

The V call is TRBV5-1, the J call TRBJ2-5; D might be TRBD2 (6 bases). Trimming shortened V by 4 bases and J by 3 bases, and 13 bases separated the two germline ends. The CDR3 has 14 amino acids. Germline V lookup: CDR1 SGHRS, CDR2 YFSETQ. DNA of the CDR3: TGCGCCAGCAGCCAGATGCCGGGGGAAGAGACCCAGTACTTC. Translating gives CASSQMPGEETQYF. Full variable domain (remainder filled in from reference TRBV5-1 and TRBJ2-5): KAGVTQTPRYLIKTRGQQVTLSCSPISGHRSVSWYQQTPGQGLQFLFEYFSETQRNKGNFPGRFSGRQFSNSRSEMNVSTLELGDSALYLCASSQMPGEETQYFGPGTRLLVL.

The V gene is TRBV5-4, the J gene TRBJ1-6; no firm D call. The V end lost 1 base, the J end lost 9 bases, and 5 bases lay between the germline ends. This CDR3 contains 12 residues. The germline V gene has CDR1 SGHNT and CDR2 YYREEE (reference sequence). The chain's CDR3 is CASSLRSSPLHF. The CDR3 region has the DNA TGTGCCAGCAGCTTGAGGAGTTCACCCCTCCACTTT.

The chain joins TRBV7-2 to TRBJ2-3, with 12 bases aligning to TRBD2. V was pared by 4 bases and J by 8 bases, with 4 bases of the junction left unmatched. The CDR3 runs to 14 residues. CDR1 SGHTA and CDR2 FQGNSA come from the germline V gene. This CDR3 reads CASSSRLAGVTQYF. CDR3 DNA sequence: TGTGCCAGCAGCTCAAGACTAGCGGGAGTTACGCAGTATTTT.

This chain uses TRBV4-1 with TRBJ1-2; possibly TRBD1 for D (6 bases). The CDR3 sequence is 13 residues long. V was clipped by 6 bases and J by 2 bases, with 10 bases between them. Germline CDR1 MGHRA, CDR2 YSYEKL. The CDR3 sequence: CASRLTGNYGYTF. CDR3 DNA: TGCGCCAGCAGACTAACAGGGAACTATGGCTACACCTTC.